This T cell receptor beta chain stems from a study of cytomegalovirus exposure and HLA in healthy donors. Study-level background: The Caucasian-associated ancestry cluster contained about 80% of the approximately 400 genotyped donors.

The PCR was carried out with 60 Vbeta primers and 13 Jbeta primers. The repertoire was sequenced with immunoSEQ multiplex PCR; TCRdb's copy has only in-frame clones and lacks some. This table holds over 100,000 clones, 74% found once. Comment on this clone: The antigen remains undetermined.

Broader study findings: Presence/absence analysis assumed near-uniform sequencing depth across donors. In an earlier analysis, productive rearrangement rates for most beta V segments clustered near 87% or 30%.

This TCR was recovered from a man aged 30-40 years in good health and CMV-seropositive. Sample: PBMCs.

The CDR3 region is CASSQVLEGSITEAFF. In DNA form, the CDR3 reads TGCGCCAGCAGCCAAGTCCTGGAGGGTTCTATCACTGAAGCTTTCTTT. The rearrangement joins TRBV4-1 to TRBJ1-1; no clear D. V shed 1 base and J shed 4 bases, with 16 bases lying between them. CDR3 length: 16 amino acids. Germline loops: CDR1 MGHRA, CDR2 YSYEKL.